This is a list of T cell receptor beta chains from one sample in a study of blood T cell repertoires in COVID-19. Repertoires were generated with immunoSEQ multiplex PCR, while TCRdb's copy carries only in-frame clones and drops some. This table has some 330,000 clones, about nine tenths appearing once. Source material: PBMCs or T cells enriched from blood (not recorded which). These receptors were collected from a man aged 25 to 45 who had recovered from COVID-19. Each CDR3 is given with its conserved first and last residue. D genes are given only for firm matches. Size values are once, few and many counts, or a class for expanded clones, and some rows have none.

>TRBV19|.|TRBD1|TRBJ1-1
TGTGCCAGTACCTTAAGTCCGCAGGGGGGTGAAGCTTTCTTT
CASTLSPQGGEAFF
>TRBV12-5|.|.|TRBJ2-2
TGTGCTAGTGCGGCGGCTGGGGGGGAGCTGTTTTTT
CASAAAGGELFF
>TRBV3-1/TRBV3-2|.|TRBD1|TRBJ1-4
TGTGCCAGCAGCCAAGTGGGACAGCCTAATGAAAAACTGTTTTTT
CASSQVGQPNEKLFF
>TRBV10-1|.|TRBD2|TRBJ2-2
TGCGCCAGCAGTGGTCCCCAGCGGGGGTACACCGGGGAGCTGTTTTTT
CASSGPQRGYTGELFF
>TRBV9|.|.|TRBJ1-1
TGTGCCAGCAGCGTATTATCCCTCCCCGGTGAAGCTTTCTTT
CASSVLSLPGEAFF
>TRBV7-9|.|TRBD1|TRBJ1-1
TGTGCCAGCAGACAAGGGACAGCCATGAACACTGAAGCTTTCTTT
CASRQGTAMNTEAFF
>TRBV24-1|.|TRBD2|TRBJ2-7
TGTGCCACCAGCCCGGCAGCGGGAGGGAGCTCCTACGAGCAGTACTTC
CATSPAAGGSSYEQYF
>TRBV5-1|.|.|TRBJ2-6
TGCGCCAGCAGCTTCAGGCAGGGTAGCGGGGCCAACGTCCTGACTTTC
CASSFRQGSGANVLTF
>TRBV6-5|.|.|TRBJ2-1
TGTGCCAGCAGTTACTGGCCCACCAGAGGCAATGAGCAGTTCTTC
CASSYWPTRGNEQFF
>TRBV7-2|.|.|TRBJ1-4
TGTGCCAGCAGCTTGGCCCACAGGGTATCTAATGAAAAACTGTTTTTT
CASSLAHRVSNEKLFF
>TRBV21-1|.|.|TRBJ1-2
TGTGCCAGCAGCAAAAATGGACAGGCGGAGGGCTACACCTTC
CASSKNGQAEGYTF
>TRBV28|.|.|TRBJ1-6
TGTGCCAGCAGTTCCCCGGGCTATAATTCACCCCTCCACTTT
CASSSPGYNSPLHF
>TRBV10-2|.|.|TRBJ1-1
TGCGCCAGCAGCCCGGGGGGGGCCACTGAAGCTTTCTTT
CASSPGGATEAFF
>TRBV6-2/TRBV6-3|.|.|TRBJ2-3
TGTGCCAGCAGTTCTCACTCAAAACCGGGTACGCAGTATTTT
CASSSHSKPGTQYF
>TRBV5-1|.|.|TRBJ1-1
TGCGCCAGCAGCTCAAACAACAGGGTAACTGAAGCTTTCTTT
CASSSNNRVTEAFF
>TRBV5-1|.|.|TRBJ2-5
TGCGCCAGCACCCCCACCCAGGGCCCCCAAGAGACCCAGTACTTC
CASTPTQGPQETQYF
>TRBV29-1|.|.|TRBJ2-1
TGCAGCGGGGCGGGAAGGGGGCTCAACAATGAGCAGTTCTTC
CSGAGRGLNNEQFF
>TRBV3-1/TRBV3-2|.|TRBD2|TRBJ2-5
TGTGCCAGCAGTCTAGGACTAGCGGGACCAGAGACCCAGTACTTC
CASSLGLAGPETQYF
>TRBV11-2|.|.|TRBJ2-7
TGTGCCAGCAGCTCACTTACTAGTTCCTCCTACGAGCAGTACTTC
CASSSLTSSSYEQYF
>TRBV5-1|.|.|TRBJ1-2
TGCGCCAGCAGGCACACGGGGGAGAACTATGGCTACACCTTC
CASRHTGENYGYTF
>TRBV27|once|.|TRBJ2-5
TGTGCCAGCAGTTTGATCGGGCAAGAGACCCAGTACTTC
CASSLIGQETQYF
>TRBV24-1|.|.|TRBJ2-3
TGTGCCACCAGTCGCACGGGGACTGGTCGAGGAACGCAGTATTTT
CATSRTGTGRGTQYF
>TRBV15|once|.|TRBJ2-1
TGTGCCACCAGCTCTACACGGAACAGGAATCGGTACAATGAGCAGTTCTTC
CATSSTRNRNRYNEQFF
>TRBV6-5|.|.|TRBJ2-7
TGTGCCAGCAGTTACACGCGGGACGGCCCCGGGCAGTACTTC
CASSYTRDGPGQYF
>TRBV19|.|TRBD1|TRBJ2-6
TGTGCCAGTAGTACACAGGGGGCCAGCGTCCTGACTTTC
CASSTQGASVLTF